A selection of T cell receptor beta chains follows, all from one sample in a study of response to subunit inactivated influenza vaccine. TCRdb fed the RT-PCR reads into MiXCR, producing one record per CDR3 protein. The data hold about 570,000 distinct CDR3 sequences, with around 11% observed a single time. The data were also submitted as part of a second study, on T cells expressing NK-cell markers.

The sequencing used PBMCs from blood, collected on the day of vaccination. All receptors derive from a man aged 50 to 60 who received an inactivated influenza vaccine. The conserved cysteine and the conserved F or W are not part of the CDR3 here. The D gene is left open where the match is weak.

j_call: TRBJ2-2
v_call: TRBV9
d_call: .
cdr3_aa: ASGERQAGELF

j_call: TRBJ2-1
v_call: TRBV6-2/TRBV6-3
d_call: .
cdr3_aa: ASSKGVVGVDNEQF

j_call: TRBJ2-7
v_call: TRBV6-2/TRBV6-3
d_call: TRBD1
cdr3_aa: ASKAQGRTYEQY

j_call: TRBJ2-7
v_call: TRBV4-3
d_call: TRBD1
cdr3_aa: ASSQGTASSYEQY

j_call: TRBJ2-3
v_call: TRBV15
d_call: .
cdr3_aa: ATSRASVADTQY

j_call: TRBJ2-1
v_call: TRBV6-2/TRBV6-3
d_call: .
cdr3_aa: ASSYSNVYSYNEQF

j_call: TRBJ2-7
v_call: TRBV5-6
d_call: TRBD1
cdr3_aa: ASSWGQPSYEQY

j_call: TRBJ1-4
v_call: TRBV28
d_call: .
cdr3_aa: ASRPLGRSTNEKLF

j_call: TRBJ1-4
v_call: TRBV5-8
d_call: TRBD1
cdr3_aa: ASSLDRGGEKLF

j_call: TRBJ2-1
v_call: TRBV6-2/TRBV6-3
d_call: .
cdr3_aa: ASRPGGGRRRGSYNEQF

j_call: TRBJ1-3
v_call: TRBV10-3
d_call: .
cdr3_aa: AISDDRHSGNTIY

j_call: TRBJ2-5
v_call: TRBV2
d_call: .
cdr3_aa: ASSADRSQETQY

j_call: TRBJ2-1
v_call: TRBV29-1
d_call: TRBD1
cdr3_aa: SVEASTGRYNEQF

j_call: TRBJ1-1
v_call: TRBV28
d_call: .
cdr3_aa: ASSGPLGTEAF

j_call: TRBJ2-6
v_call: TRBV10-3
d_call: TRBD1
cdr3_aa: AIAAPGQGPGANVLT

j_call: TRBJ1-4
v_call: TRBV5-1
d_call: .
cdr3_aa: ASHPRPVNEKLF

j_call: TRBJ1-1
v_call: TRBV6-1
d_call: .
cdr3_aa: ASRAGGPGTEAF

j_call: TRBJ1-5
v_call: TRBV7-2
d_call: .
cdr3_aa: ASSGRRNQPQH

j_call: TRBJ2-2
v_call: TRBV12-3/TRBV12-4
d_call: .
cdr3_aa: ASSSRFGSNTGELF

j_call: TRBJ2-7
v_call: TRBV6-2/TRBV6-3
d_call: .
cdr3_aa: ASSPVGVGDYEQY

j_call: TRBJ2-3
v_call: TRBV6-1
d_call: .
cdr3_aa: ASSDPSAGTDTQY

j_call: TRBJ2-7
v_call: TRBV12-3/TRBV12-4
d_call: .
cdr3_aa: ASSPGQLNEQY

j_call: TRBJ2-2
v_call: TRBV19
d_call: .
cdr3_aa: ASTTEANTGELF

j_call: TRBJ1-2
v_call: TRBV12-3/TRBV12-4
d_call: .
cdr3_aa: ASSFLTSFNYGYT

j_call: TRBJ2-3
v_call: TRBV20-1
d_call: .
cdr3_aa: SARGVAVSDTQY

j_call: TRBJ2-7
v_call: TRBV24-1
d_call: .
cdr3_aa: ATSDFSDEQY

j_call: TRBJ1-1
v_call: TRBV6-2/TRBV6-3
d_call: .
cdr3_aa: ASSYPTGVNTEAF

j_call: TRBJ2-1
v_call: TRBV27
d_call: TRBD1
cdr3_aa: ASSLWDRGPYNEQF

j_call: TRBJ2-5
v_call: TRBV5-5
d_call: .
cdr3_aa: ASSLRDPGAQY

j_call: TRBJ2-7
v_call: TRBV15
d_call: TRBD2
cdr3_aa: ATRGLAGDHEQY

j_call: TRBJ2-7
v_call: TRBV6-1
d_call: .
cdr3_aa: ASSRYGIYEQY

j_call: TRBJ2-4
v_call: TRBV7-2
d_call: TRBD2
cdr3_aa: ASTSGGAINIQY

j_call: TRBJ1-1
v_call: TRBV20-1
d_call: .
cdr3_aa: SARGRGGTNTEAF

j_call: TRBJ2-1
v_call: TRBV11-2
d_call: .
cdr3_aa: ASNPGWVEFNEQF

j_call: TRBJ2-3
v_call: TRBV6-5
d_call: .
cdr3_aa: ASSYSGGGRGARDTQY

j_call: TRBJ2-7
v_call: TRBV7-9
d_call: TRBD1
cdr3_aa: ASSSSLGTGYGQY

j_call: TRBJ1-2
v_call: TRBV4-3
d_call: .
cdr3_aa: ASSQGLGGGYT

j_call: TRBJ1-4
v_call: TRBV20-1
d_call: .
cdr3_aa: SASNQGRTNEKLF

j_call: TRBJ2-1
v_call: TRBV7-9
d_call: .
cdr3_aa: ASSPQSDRGMEF

j_call: TRBJ1-1
v_call: TRBV4-2
d_call: .
cdr3_aa: ASSQELGGEAF

j_call: TRBJ1-3
v_call: TRBV14
d_call: .
cdr3_aa: ASSQDLGTLGNTIY

j_call: TRBJ2-7
v_call: TRBV4-3
d_call: .
cdr3_aa: ASSPLYATSSEQY

j_call: TRBJ2-3
v_call: TRBV5-4
d_call: TRBD2
cdr3_aa: ASSKTSSLSTDTQY

j_call: TRBJ2-2
v_call: TRBV6-2/TRBV6-3
d_call: TRBD2
cdr3_aa: ASSFLAGGANTGELF

j_call: TRBJ2-7
v_call: TRBV5-1
d_call: TRBD2
cdr3_aa: ASSLSQRGTYEQY

j_call: TRBJ2-2
v_call: TRBV18
d_call: .
cdr3_aa: ASSPGNGELF

j_call: TRBJ1-3
v_call: TRBV28
d_call: .
cdr3_aa: ASSRTGSSGNTIY